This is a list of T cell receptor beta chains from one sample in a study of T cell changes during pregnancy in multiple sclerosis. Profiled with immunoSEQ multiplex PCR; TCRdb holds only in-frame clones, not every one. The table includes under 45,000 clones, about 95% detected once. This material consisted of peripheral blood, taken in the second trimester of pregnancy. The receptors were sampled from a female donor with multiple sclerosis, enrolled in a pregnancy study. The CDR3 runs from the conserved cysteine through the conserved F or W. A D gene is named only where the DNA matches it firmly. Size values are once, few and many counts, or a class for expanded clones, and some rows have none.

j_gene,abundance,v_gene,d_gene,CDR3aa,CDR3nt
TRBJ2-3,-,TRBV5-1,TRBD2,CASSLDGGGPADMQYF,TGCGCCAGCAGCTTGGATGGGGGGGGACCGGCCGATATGCAGTATTTT
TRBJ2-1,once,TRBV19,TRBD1,CASTSGGGYNEQFF,TGTGCCAGTACCTCAGGGGGCGGCTACAATGAGCAGTTCTTC
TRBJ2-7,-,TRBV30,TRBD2,CAWRGRREGPLLSYEQYF,TGTGCCTGGAGGGGGAGGCGGGAGGGTCCCCTCCTCTCCTACGAGCAGTACTTC
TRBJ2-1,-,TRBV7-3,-,CASSLTGGRGDEQFF,TGTGCCAGCAGCTTAACCGGGGGGCGTGGGGATGAGCAGTTCTTC
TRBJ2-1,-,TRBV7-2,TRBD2,CASSFLGGGAYNEQFF,TGTGCCAGCAGCTTTCTAGGCGGGGGGGCCTACAATGAGCAGTTCTTC
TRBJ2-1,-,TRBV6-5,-,CASRSPGTPYNEQFF,TGTGCCAGCAGAAGCCCGGGGACACCCTACAATGAGCAGTTCTTC
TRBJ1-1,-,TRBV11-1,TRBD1,CASSWDRNTEAFF,TGTGCCAGCAGCTGGGACAGGAACACTGAAGCTTTCTTT
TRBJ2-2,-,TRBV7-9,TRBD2,CASSPPGLANTGELFF,TGTGCCAGCAGCCCCCCGGGACTAGCGAACACCGGGGAGCTGTTTTTT
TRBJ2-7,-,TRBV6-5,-,CASWGELYEQYF,TGTGCCAGTTGGGGGGAATTGTACGAGCAGTACTTC
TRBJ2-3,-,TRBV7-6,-,CASSPLGRGNTDTQYF,TGTGCCAGCAGCCCCCTCGGGCGGGGTAACACAGATACGCAGTATTTT
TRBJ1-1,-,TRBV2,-,CASSEFRGRTEAFF,TGTGCCAGCAGTGAATTTCGGGGTCGCACTGAAGCTTTCTTT
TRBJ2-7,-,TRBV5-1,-,CASSSRTASYEQYF,TGCGCCAGCAGCTCCCGGACAGCTTCCTACGAGCAGTACTTC
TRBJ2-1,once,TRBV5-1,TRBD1,CASSSGQGEHSYNEQFF,TGCGCCAGCAGCTCGGGACAGGGGGAACACTCCTACAATGAGCAGTTCTTC
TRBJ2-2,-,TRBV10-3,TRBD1,CATGDRGNPGELFF,TGTGCCACAGGGGACAGGGGGAATCCCGGGGAGCTGTTTTTT
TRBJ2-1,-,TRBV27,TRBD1,CASSPDRGDYNEQFF,TGTGCCAGCAGCCCCGACAGGGGGGACTACAATGAGCAGTTCTTC
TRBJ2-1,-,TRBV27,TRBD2,CASSPLAGLGVEEQFF,TGTGCCAGCAGTCCCCTAGCGGGGCTTGGGGTGGAGGAGCAGTTCTTC
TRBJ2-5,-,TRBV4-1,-,CASSQVGVPETQYF,TGCGCCAGCAGCCAAGTAGGGGTACCAGAGACCCAGTACTTC
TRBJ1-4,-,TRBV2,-,CASKNMLGEKLFF,TGTGCCAGCAAGAACATGCTAGGAGAAAAACTGTTTTTT
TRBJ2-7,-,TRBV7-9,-,CASSPPEVYEQYF,TGTGCCAGCAGCCCGCCGGAGGTTTACGAGCAGTACTTC
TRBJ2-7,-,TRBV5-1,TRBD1,CASSVAGQGQFEQYF,TGCGCCAGCAGCGTTGCGGGACAGGGGCAGTTTGAGCAGTACTTC
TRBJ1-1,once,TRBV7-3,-,CASSLTGRTEAFF,TGTGCCAGCAGCTTAACAGGGAGGACTGAAGCTTTCTTT
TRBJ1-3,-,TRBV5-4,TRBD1,CASSLAMDRPAYSGNTIYF,TGTGCCAGCAGCTTGGCTATGGACAGGCCCGCTTACTCTGGAAACACCATATATTTT
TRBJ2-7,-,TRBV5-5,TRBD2,CASSLLLGLGYPYEQYF,TGTGCCAGCAGCTTGCTCCTGGGACTAGGGTACCCCTACGAGCAGTACTTC
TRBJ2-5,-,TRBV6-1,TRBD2,CASSELAGGPETQYF,TGTGCCAGCAGTGAACTAGCGGGGGGGCCAGAGACCCAGTACTTC
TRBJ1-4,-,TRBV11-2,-,CATSQFGGAGKLFF,TGTGCCACTTCCCAATTTGGGGGGGCAGGGAAACTGTTTTTT
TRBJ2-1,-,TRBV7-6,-,CASSLAEGKGRMFF,TGTGCCAGCAGCTTAGCTGAGGGGAAGGGGAGGATGTTCTTC
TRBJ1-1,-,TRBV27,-,CASSPYDENTEAFF,TGTGCCAGCAGTCCCTACGATGAGAACACTGAAGCTTTCTTT
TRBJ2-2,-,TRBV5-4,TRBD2,CASSSGLARNTGELFF,TGTGCCAGCAGCTCGGGACTAGCGAGGAACACCGGGGAGCTGTTTTTT
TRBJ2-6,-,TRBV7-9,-,CASSLRESGANVLTF,TGTGCCAGCAGCTTAAGGGAGTCAGGGGCCAACGTCCTGACTTTC
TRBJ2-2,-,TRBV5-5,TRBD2,CASSWGDYPTGELFF,TGTGCCAGCAGCTGGGGGGACTATCCCACCGGGGAGCTGTTTTTT
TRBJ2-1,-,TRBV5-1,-,CASSPEWGGENEQFF,TGCGCCAGCAGCCCGGAATGGGGAGGAGAGAATGAGCAGTTCTTC
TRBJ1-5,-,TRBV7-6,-,CASSLGDSQPQHF,TGTGCCAGCAGCTTAGGAGACAGCCAGCCCCAGCATTTT
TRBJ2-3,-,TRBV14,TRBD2,CASSPLTSGRRTDTQYF,TGTGCCAGCAGCCCGCTGACTAGCGGGAGGAGGACAGATACGCAGTATTTT
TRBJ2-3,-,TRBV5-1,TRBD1,CASSFRDRGLDTQYF,TGCGCCAGCAGCTTCCGGGACAGGGGGCTGGATACGCAGTATTTT
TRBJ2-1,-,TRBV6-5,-,CASSYDWISYNEQFF,TGTGCCAGCAGTTACGACTGGATCTCCTACAATGAGCAGTTCTTC
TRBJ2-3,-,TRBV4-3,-,CASSEAGAPPDTQYF,TGCGCCAGCAGCGAGGCAGGGGCACCCCCAGATACGCAGTATTTT
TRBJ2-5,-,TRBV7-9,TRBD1,CASSLTGGETQYF,TGTGCCAGCAGCCTTACAGGGGGGGAGACCCAGTACTTC
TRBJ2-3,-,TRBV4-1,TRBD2,CASSHEFREGRADTQYF,TGCGCCAGCAGCCACGAGTTCCGGGAGGGCCGAGCAGATACGCAGTATTTT
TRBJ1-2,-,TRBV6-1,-,CASSVVGNGYTF,TGTGCCAGCAGTGTAGTCGGGAATGGCTACACCTTC
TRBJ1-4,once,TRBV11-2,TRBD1,CASSWDRPPREKLFF,TGTGCCAGCAGCTGGGACAGGCCCCCGCGGGAAAAACTGTTTTTT
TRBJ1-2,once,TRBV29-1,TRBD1,CSVPRRDREVGYTF,TGCAGCGTCCCTCGCCGGGACAGGGAGGTTGGCTACACCTTC
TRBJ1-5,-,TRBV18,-,CASSPTRGNQPQHF,TGTGCCAGCTCCCCCACCAGGGGCAATCAGCCCCAGCATTTT
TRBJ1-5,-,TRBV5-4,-,CASSLDRNQPQHF,TGTGCCAGCAGTCTTGACAGGAATCAGCCCCAGCATTTT
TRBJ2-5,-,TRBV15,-,CATSRDKGVGETQYF,TGTGCCACCAGCAGAGATAAAGGGGTAGGGGAGACCCAGTACTTC
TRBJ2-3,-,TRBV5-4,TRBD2,CASSWQLAGTDTQYF,TGTGCCAGCAGCTGGCAACTAGCGGGAACAGATACGCAGTATTTT
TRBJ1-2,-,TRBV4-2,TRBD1,CASSPWDRDFKFHNYGYTF,TGTGCCAGCAGCCCCTGGGACAGGGACTTTAAATTTCATAACTATGGCTACACCTTC
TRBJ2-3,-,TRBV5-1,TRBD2,CASSPYGGLSGRADTQYF,TGCGCCAGCAGCCCGTATGGGGGTTTGAGCGGGAGGGCAGATACGCAGTATTTT
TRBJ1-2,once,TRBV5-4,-,CASTTEGYGYTF,TGTGCCAGCACAACGGAGGGCTATGGCTACACCTTC
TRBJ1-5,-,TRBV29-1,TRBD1,CSVNPGGWDQPQHF,TGCAGCGTTAATCCAGGGGGCTGGGATCAGCCCCAGCATTTT
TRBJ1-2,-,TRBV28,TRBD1,CASSSGTANYGYTF,TGTGCCAGCAGTTCCGGGACAGCCAACTATGGCTACACCTTC
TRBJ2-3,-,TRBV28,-,CASTPFSDYRRFTDTQYF,TGTGCCAGCACCCCATTCTCGGACTACCGACGCTTCACAGATACGCAGTATTTT
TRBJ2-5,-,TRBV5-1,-,CASSTLQGGKGTQYF,TGCGCCAGCAGCACACTACAGGGAGGGAAGGGGACCCAGTACTTC
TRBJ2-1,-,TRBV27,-,CASSLWTGGNEQFF,TGTGCCAGCAGTTTGTGGACCGGAGGGAATGAGCAGTTCTTC
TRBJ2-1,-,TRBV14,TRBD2,CASSRLAGGHNEQFF,TGTGCCAGCAGTCGACTAGCGGGGGGCCACAATGAGCAGTTCTTC
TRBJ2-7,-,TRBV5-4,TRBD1,CASSTGQGTYEQYF,TGTGCCAGCAGCACCGGACAGGGGACCTACGAGCAGTACTTC
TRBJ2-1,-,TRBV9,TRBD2,CASSAGLARGNEQFF,TGTGCCAGCAGCGCGGGACTAGCGAGAGGGAATGAGCAGTTCTTC
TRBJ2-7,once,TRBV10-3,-,CAISEGSSYEQYF,TGTGCCATCAGTGAGGGCTCGTCCTACGAGCAGTACTTC